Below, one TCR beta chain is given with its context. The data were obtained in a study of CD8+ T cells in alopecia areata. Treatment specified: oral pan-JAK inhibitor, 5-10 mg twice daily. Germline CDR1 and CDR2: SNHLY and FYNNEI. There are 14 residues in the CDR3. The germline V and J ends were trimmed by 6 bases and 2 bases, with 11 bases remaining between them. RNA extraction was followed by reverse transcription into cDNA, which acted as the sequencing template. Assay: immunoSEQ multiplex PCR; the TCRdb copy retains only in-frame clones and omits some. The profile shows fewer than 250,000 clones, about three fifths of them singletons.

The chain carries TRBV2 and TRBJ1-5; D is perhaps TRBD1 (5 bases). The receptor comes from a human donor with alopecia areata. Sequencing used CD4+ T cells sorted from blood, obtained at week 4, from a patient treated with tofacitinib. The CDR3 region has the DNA TGTGCCAGCAGGGTCGACAGCGGCAATCAGCCCCAGCATTTT. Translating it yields CASRVDSGNQPQHF.